This T cell receptor (beta chain) was identified during a study of blood T cell repertoires in COVID-19. Study overall: Specimens from acute and convalescent COVID-19 originated in the United States, Italy and Spain. Nucleic acid was either cDNA or gDNA, and it came from T cells, B-cell-depleted T cells, or PBMCs.

The CDR3 totals 14 residues. The V and J ends lost 5 bases and 4 bases respectively, with 11 bases between them. CDR1 LGHNA and CDR2 YNFKEQ come from the germline V gene. This clone showed up just a few times. Original processing methods: Reference gene primer amplification in the assay estimated nucleated cell counts. Some clones are missing from TCRdb's copy, which holds only in-frame ones; the method was immunoSEQ multiplex PCR. V, J and clone size reflect that table, while D and trimming were determined from the DNA. The sample yields some 240,000 clones, approximately 80% seen once. This chain links TRBV4-2 with TRBJ2-2; D may be TRBD2 (7 bases). The sequence derives from a human donor in a cohort sampled during active COVID-19. The sample comprised peripheral blood. In DNA form, the CDR3 reads TGTGCCAGCAGCTGGGGAGGGGGCACCGGGGAGCTGTTTTTT. Its translation is CASSWGGGTGELFF.